These T cell receptor beta chains were read from a single sample in a study of cytomegalovirus exposure and HLA in healthy donors. The assay was immunoSEQ multiplex PCR, and TCRdb's table has in-frame clones only and misses some. Here the sample spans about 140,000 clones, about four fifths being singletons. Source material: PBMCs. Receptors were obtained from a woman aged 25 to 39 in good health and CMV-seronegative. Each CDR3 is given with its conserved first and last residue. The order of the fields is J gene, V gene, D gene, clone size, CDR3 protein, CDR3 DNA. A D gene is named only where the DNA matches it firmly. Clone size is shown for a subset of rows, as once, few, many or a class of expanded clone.

TRBJ2-7 TRBV2 TRBD1 few CASSVQGVGEQYF TGTGCCAGCAGTGTCCAGGGGGTGGGGGAGCAGTACTTC
TRBJ2-5 TRBV6-5 TRBD1 . CASSYSKDRALWAQYF TGTGCCAGCAGTTACTCGAAGGACAGGGCCCTCTGGGCCCAGTACTTC
TRBJ2-5 TRBV5-1 TRBD2 few CASSAGTSGEETQYF TGCGCCAGCAGCGCCGGGACTAGCGGGGAAGAGACCCAGTACTTC
TRBJ2-5 TRBV2 TRBD2 . CASSAGLAGGQETQYF TGTGCCAGCAGTGCTGGACTAGCGGGGGGCCAAGAGACCCAGTACTTC
TRBJ2-1 TRBV9 TRBD2 . CASSVRLAGGNEQFF TGTGCCAGCAGCGTGAGACTAGCGGGGGGTAATGAGCAGTTCTTC
TRBJ2-4 TRBV27 TRBD1 . CASGTGGSGNIQYF TGTGCCAGCGGTACAGGGGGCTCTGGAAACATTCAGTACTTC
TRBJ1-5 TRBV7-2 . once CASSLQGGNQPQHF TGTGCCAGCAGCTTACAGGGCGGCAATCAGCCCCAGCATTTT
TRBJ1-1 TRBV2 TRBD1 . CASMGQVRNTEAFF TGTGCCAGCATGGGACAGGTTCGGAACACTGAAGCTTTCTTT
TRBJ2-2 TRBV7-2 TRBD2 . CASTPGLTNTGELFF TGTGCCAGCACTCCGGGACTAACGAACACCGGGGAGCTGTTTTTT
TRBJ2-2 TRBV2 . . CASSGGLVASNTGELFF TGTGCCAGCAGTGGGGGCCTCGTGGCTTCGAACACCGGGGAGCTGTTTTTT